This T cell receptor (beta chain) was identified in a study of cytomegalovirus exposure and HLA in healthy donors. Use of 60 Vbeta and 13 Jbeta primers characterized the PCR. Sequencing used immunoSEQ multiplex PCR; TCRdb keeps in-frame clones, though not all of them. Of about 130,000 clones listed, about 80% are singletons. The V gene lost 4 bases and the J gene lost 6 bases, with 12 bases spanning the gap. The CDR3 totals 13 residues. Germline assignment: CDR1 SEHNR and CDR2 FQNEAQ (reference sequence). To note about this clone: Its antigen is not known.

Broader study findings: Sequencing likely caused a cluster of highly shared sequence variants.

The gene calls are TRBV7-9 and TRBJ1-2; D perhaps matches TRBD1 (5 bases). The sequencing input was PBMCs. This receptor was identified in a man aged 18 to 29 in good health and CMV-seronegative. The CDR3 protein is CASSSGVGDGYTF. CDR3 nucleotides: TGTGCCAGCAGCTCGGGGGTAGGCGATGGCTACACCTTC.